This T cell receptor (beta chain) derives from a study of blood T cell repertoires in COVID-19 (dated by TCRdb to 2020 to 2021). Study-wide context: Samples covering the acute and convalescent phases of COVID-19 were provided by collaborators in the United States, Italy and Spain. The prospective study material was composed of cDNA or gDNA derived from T cells, B-cell-depleted T cells, or PBMCs. Deeply sampled blood TCRbeta repertoires from subjects exposed to, actively infected with, or recovered from COVID-19 were included in the dataset. The repertoires were released in a freely available public database meant as a resource for research on the immune response to SARS-CoV-2. Samples came from the ongoing ImmuneRACE study (first 160 participants) plus 1,254 subjects from 6 global collaborators. The sample metadata nearly always contained a de-identified subject ID, COVID-19 status, age in years and sex. HLA class I and class II types, where available, came from metadata supplied by the sample provider rather than from assay-based typing. The paper as a whole reports these results and caveats: The quantity of clinical and demographic metadata differed by source and by participant and was supplied without curation.

Each collaborating institution followed its own protocols to collect whole blood in K2EDTA tubes. For TCRbeta analysis, collaborators shipped samples in one of three forms: frozen whole blood, isolated PBMCs, or DNA extracted from either of those sample types. The immunoSEQ Assay, a bias-controlled multiplex PCR, was used to amplify TCRbeta CDR3 regions from genomic DNA. The source study handled its data this way. Within the assay, amplification of reference gene primers was used to estimate how many nucleated cells each sample contained. Sequence reads were collapsed and filtered to measure the absolute abundance of every unique TCRbeta CDR3 rearrangement. Productive Simpson clonality was computed per sample as the square root of Simpson's diversity index over productive rearrangements. Entries here come from immuneACCESS through TCRdb and include only in-frame sequences with V and J called. Some clones fail to appear in such tables; in the studies checked, an unresolved V gene covers under half of the shortfall, and the cause of the remainder is unknown. V, J and clone size reflect that table, while D and trimming were determined from the DNA. The sample table contains around 45,000 clones; only one count was recorded for 87% of them. The ten largest clonotypes hold over 15% of the sample.

Of note for this clone: Its specific antigen is unknown. No qualities accompany the bases; no much larger clone lies one base away.

This receptor was taken from a man between 60 and 75 years old with active COVID-19. Input material: peripheral blood.

The DNA sequence is given as TGCGCCAGCAAACAGGGCCCTGGGGCCAACGTCCTGACTTTC. Translated, this gives CASKQGPGANVLTF. This sequence uses TRBV5-1 and TRBJ2-6, with a weak D call of TRBD1 (6 bases match). A distance of 9 bases separates the germline ends of V and J, which lose 6 bases and 2 bases respectively. Its CDR3 holds 14 amino acids, cysteine through phenylalanine. The retained sequence is limited to the CDR3, 42 bases, with the frame set at the first base. The germline V gene specifies SGHRS as CDR1 and YFSETQ as CDR2.